This T cell receptor (beta chain) is from a study of vaccination effects on CD4 cells after COVID-19. Overall study: A few convalescent patients were sampled early and late after vaccination. Post-vaccine sample collection fell at a median of 72 days after the second dose.

Overall study findings and caveats: A shortage of convalescent patients and an absence of early post-infection timepoints characterized the study. Late post-vaccination, clones induced by infection and those induced by vaccine underwent marked clonal contraction.

For this clone: Its antigen remains unidentified.

Culture proceeded for 10 days, and CD4+ T cells were then isolated. By PCR, the person was confirmed to have had SARS-CoV-2 infection between March and December 2020. As their vaccination, participants received two doses of either BNT162b2 or mRNA-1273. Generated by immunoSEQ multiplex PCR, the TCRdb table keeps only in-frame clones and is missing some. The table has roughly 51,000 clones, 74% seen once. Material: CD4+ T cells from PBMCs cultured without peptide, obtained after COVID-19 vaccination. This TCR came from a human donor who had a prior SARS-CoV-2 infection.

CDR3 nucleotides: TGTGCCAGCCGACGTTCGGGGGCGGAGACCCAGTACTTC. Amino acids: CASRRSGAETQYF. The chain combines TRBV6-5 with TRBJ2-5, with D perhaps matching TRBD1 or TRBD2 (6 bases each). Germline V CDR1 and CDR2: MNHEY, SVGAGI. This CDR3 has 13 amino acids. V dropped 8 bases and J dropped 5 bases, with 15 bases sitting between them.